This T cell receptor beta chain was sequenced for a study of early stage breast cancer tumors. Study overall: Among approximately twelve ER+/PR+/HER2- tumors, eight were ductal, four lobular. Study outcomes and limitations: Most shared enriched TCRB sequences were commonly generated ones. Tumors had about 2.5-fold higher T cell density and higher clonality than adjacent normal breast tissue.

The CDR3 covers 16 residues. V was cut by 0 bases and J by 11 bases, with 22 bases left in between. CDR1 and CDR2 (germline): SGHAT, FQNNGV. As for this clone: Antigen unknown.

Each sample had two DNA replicates, 0.5 ug blood or about 1.4 ug tissue. Assay used: immunoSEQ multiplex PCR; TCRdb lists only in-frame clones, some missing. The data contain tens of thousands of clones, approximately 80% of them singletons. The sequenced material came from blood. The chain carries TRBV11-2 and TRBJ1-1; the D gene is possibly TRBD1 (6 bases). The TCR sequence derives from a person aged 45-65 years with breast cancer. The DNA of the CDR3 is TGTGCCAGCAGCTTAGATCCTATCTTCATACGGGGGCGGGCTTTCTTT. It encodes CASSLDPIFIRGRAFF.